The 15 T cell receptor beta chains in this list originate from one sample, sequenced in a study of human T cells and chemical hapten exposure. TCRdb re-called the RACE reads with MiXCR, one entry per CDR3 protein. The sample includes 110,000 to 150,000 distinct CDR3 sequences, about 11% seen only once; the top ten take roughly 1.4%. The time point is: patch test 2, 6 weeks after DPC sensitization. The treatment here: therapeutic diphenylcyclopropenone sensitization with weekly scalp DPC. Source: whole blood, taken in connection with sensitization to the hapten diphenylcyclopropenone (DPC). These receptors were obtained from a woman in her forties or fifties with alopecia areata. Some clones in this sample may be carry-over from other donors' samples.

The CDR3 is CTVAGGPTDTQYF. The DNA of the CDR3 is TGCACCGTAGCGGGAGGGCCGACAGATACGCAGTATTTT. The V call is TRBV29-1, the J call TRBJ2-3; 11 bases line up with TRBD2. Germline CDR1 is SQVTM and CDR2 is ANQGSEA. This CDR3 has 13 amino acids.

This clonotype appeared many times. The chain links TRBV11-2 to TRBJ2-3; D is possibly TRBD1 or TRBD2 (6 bases each). V was cut by 5 bases and J by 9 bases, with 12 bases left in between. The germline V gene has CDR1 SGHAT and CDR2 FQNNGV. The CDR3 consists of 12 residues. The CDR3 region is CASSPEGETQYF. In DNA, the CDR3 is TGTGCCAGCAGCCCGGAGGGGGAGACGCAGTATTTT.

The chain joins TRBV11-3 to TRBJ2-1; 10 bases agree with TRBD2. Trimming removed 4 bases from V and 8 bases from J; junction bases left unmatched: 8. The CDR3 spans 15 residues. Per the germline V gene, CDR1 is SGHNT and CDR2 is YENEEA. The CDR3 region is CASSSQAGGLDEQFF. CDR3 bases: TGTGCCAGCAGCTCCCAAGCGGGAGGGCTCGATGAGCAGTTCTTC.

The chain employs TRBV29-1 and TRBJ1-1; tentative D call: TRBD1 (6 bases). The CDR3 loop spans 12 amino acids. Germline V gene data show CDR1 as SQVTM and CDR2 as ANQGSEA. V was clipped by 7 bases and J by 0 bases, with 9 bases between them. CDR3 loop: CSAQGMNTEAFF. CDR3 DNA: TGCAGCGCCCAGGGGATGAACACTGAAGCTTTCTTT.

This clonotype has a handful of counts. The chain combines TRBV11-2 with TRBJ1-6; TRBD1 matches 8 bases. The length of the CDR3 is 15 residues. Germline V gene lookup returns CDR1 SGHAT and CDR2 FQNNGV. V was pared by 1 base and J by 7 bases, with 3 bases of the junction left unmatched. CDR3 in DNA: TGTGCCAGCAGCTTAGGCAGGGGGCAGAATTCACCCCTCCACTTT. Translating gives CASSLGRGQNSPLHF.

In this sample, this clonotype turned up many times. The chain links TRBV6-5 to TRBJ1-5; possibly TRBD1 for D (6 bases). V lost 3 bases to trimming and J lost 4 bases, with 10 bases between them. The germline V gene has CDR1 MNHEY and CDR2 SVGAGI. CDR3 length: 14 residues. The CDR3 bases are TGTGCCAGCAGTTATCTGGGGGCGAATCAGCCCCAGCATTTT. This translates into CASSYLGANQPQHF.

This clonotype was detected many times. This chain joins TRBV14 and TRBJ2-7; 12 bases agree with TRBD2. The germline CDR1 and CDR2 sequences are SGHDN and FVKESK. CDR3 length: 15 amino acids. Germline trimming cut 5 bases from V and 3 bases from J; bases unmatched to any gene: 5. CDR3 sequence (DNA): TGTGCCAGCAGCAAACTAGCGGGAGGTAGCTACGAGCAGTACTTC. Translating gives CASSKLAGGSYEQYF.

This clonotype was recorded many times. The chain is built from TRBV5-1 and TRBJ2-3; 8 nucleotides match TRBD2. The trim removed 4 bases at V and 2 bases at J, leaving 9 bases unmatched. The CDR3 is 16 residues long. Per the germline V gene, CDR1 is SGHRS and CDR2 is YFSETQ. CDR3 bases: TGCGCCAGCAGCGTGGACGTTAGCGGGGCCACAGATACGCAGTATTTT. Translation gives CASSVDVSGATDTQYF.

In this sample, this clonotype turned up a few times. The V and J genes are TRBV25-1 and TRBJ1-4; D may be TRBD1 (5 bases). V was pared by 8 bases and J by 7 bases, with 17 bases between. The CDR3 extends over 14 amino acids. The germline CDR1 and CDR2 sequences are MGHDK and SYGVNS. The DNA for the CDR3 is TGTGCCAGCTCCCCGATGACAGTCGGTGAAAAACTGTTTTTT. Amino acids: CASSPMTVGEKLFF.

This chain uses TRBV28 with TRBJ2-4, with D uncertain. Per germline, CDR1 MDHEN and CDR2 SYDVKM. Trimming pared 7 bases from V and 0 bases from J, leaving 13 bases between. CDR3 length: 15 residues. CDR3 bases: TGTGCCAGCAACCCGGACGGGTTAGCCAAAAACATTCAGTACTTC. Translated: CASNPDGLAKNIQYF. Combining the CDR3 with reference TRBV28 and TRBJ2-4 gives the whole variable domain DVKVTQSSRYLVKRTGEKVFLECVQDMDHENMFWYRQDPGLGLRLIYFSYDVKMKEKGDIPEGYSVSREKKERFSLILESASTNQTSMYLCASNPDGLAKNIQYFGAGTRLSVL.

As for this clonotype: A read error may account for a junction end that differs from germline. The chain's CDR3 is CDSSQEIGQETQYF. For the CDR3, the DNA is TGTGACAGCAGCCAAGAGATCGGACAAGAGACCCAGTACTTC. The chain couples TRBV14 to TRBJ2-5; D gene unclear. The CDR3 loop spans 14 amino acids. Germline CDR1 SGHDN, CDR2 FVKESK.

This clonotype was counted only a few times. CDR3 in DNA: TGTGCCGCTGCTGAGGGCCTTAATCAGCCCCAGCATTTT. Protein: CAAAEGLNQPQHF. This rearrangement joins TRBV19 to TRBJ1-5, with unresolved D. Germline lookup yields CDR1 LNHDA and CDR2 SQIVND (reference sequence). Trimming shortened V by 11 bases and J by 4 bases, and 15 bases separated the two germline ends. This CDR3 region has 13 residues.

This sequence joins TRBV7-2 and TRBJ2-7; tentatively, D is TRBD1 or TRBD2 (5 bases each). The CDR3 extends over 13 amino acids. Trimming pared 5 bases from V and 2 bases from J, leaving 10 bases between. Germline V gene data show CDR1 as SGHTA and CDR2 as FQGNSA. The CDR3 DNA reads as TGTGCCAGCAGCCGGGACCCGGCCTACGAGCAGTACTTC. Translating it yields CASSRDPAYEQYF.

J is TRBJ2-1 and V is TRBV19; TRBD1 matches 8 bases. The junction had 15 bases not matched to a gene; V was cut back by 8 bases and J by 6 bases. CDR1 LNHDA and CDR2 SQIVND come from the germline V gene (reference sequence). This CDR3 has 16 residues. The CDR3: CASSQVGQALGNEQFF. CDR3 in DNA: TGTGCCAGTTCCCAGGTGGGACAGGCCCTAGGCAATGAGCAGTTCTTC.

This clonotype was recorded many times. The chain carries TRBV6-2 or TRBV6-3 and TRBJ2-7; D is undetermined. In germline, CDR1 is MNHEY, CDR2 SVGEGT. V lost 7 bases and J lost 3, with 16 bases in between. This CDR3 region has 14 residues. The CDR3, as DNA: TGTGCCAGCACCCGGGTAGGTTGGGTCTACGAGCAGTACTTC. Its protein product is CASTRVGWVYEQYF.